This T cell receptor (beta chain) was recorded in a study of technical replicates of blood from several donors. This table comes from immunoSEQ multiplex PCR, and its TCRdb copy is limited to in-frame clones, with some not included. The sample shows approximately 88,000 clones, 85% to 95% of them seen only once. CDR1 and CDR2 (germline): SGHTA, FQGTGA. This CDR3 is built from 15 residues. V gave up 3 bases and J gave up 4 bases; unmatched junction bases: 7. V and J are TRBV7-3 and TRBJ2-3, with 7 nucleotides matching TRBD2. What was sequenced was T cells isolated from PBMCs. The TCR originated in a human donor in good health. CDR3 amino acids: CASSLRGSSSDTQYF. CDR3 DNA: TGTGCCAGCAGCTTGCGGGGGAGTTCATCAGATACGCAGTATTTT.